Listed below are T cell receptor beta chains from one sample, sequenced in a study of blood T cell repertoires in COVID-19. Profiling relied on immunoSEQ multiplex PCR, and the TCRdb table lists in-frame clones only, not all of them. The sample records about 280,000 clones, around 90% being singletons. The specimen sequenced was PBMCs or T cells enriched from blood (not recorded which). These receptors were collected from a man in his forties who had been exposed to COVID-19. Each CDR3 is given with its conserved first and last residue. D genes are given only for firm matches. The listing skips clone size in some rows; elsewhere it reads once, few, many or a size class.

-,TRBJ2-2,-,13,TRBV3-1/TRBV3-2,TGTGCCAGCAGCCAAGTGGGGGCGCGGGAGCTGTTTTTT,CASSQVGARELFF
-,TRBJ2-7,-,14,TRBV9,TGTGCCAGCAGCCCGTCCACCACTACTTACGAGCAGTACTTC,CASSPSTTTYEQYF
TRBD2,TRBJ2-7,-,14,TRBV7-9,TGTGCCAGCAGCTCACTGGGGGGGTTCTACGAGCAGTACTTC,CASSSLGGFYEQYF
TRBD2,TRBJ2-7,-,16,TRBV9,TGTGCCAGCAGCGTAGCTTCTAGCGGGAGGACTTACGAGCAGTACTTC,CASSVASSGRTYEQYF
TRBD1,TRBJ1-5,-,16,TRBV4-1,TGCGCCAGCAGCCTAGAACCGGGACAGGGCTCTGGGCCCCAGCATTTT,CASSLEPGQGSGPQHF
-,TRBJ1-4,-,16,TRBV5-1,TGCGCCAGCAGCCCTGGGGGAGGGGCAACTAATGAAAAACTGTTTTTT,CASSPGGGATNEKLFF
TRBD1,TRBJ1-2,-,14,TRBV18,TGTGCCAGCTCCCCGGGACAGGGGAACTATGGCTACACCTTC,CASSPGQGNYGYTF
TRBD1,TRBJ1-5,-,16,TRBV12-5,TGTGCTAGTGGTTTTACACAGGGGGCACAAAATCAGCCCCAGCATTTT,CASGFTQGAQNQPQHF
TRBD1,TRBJ1-1,-,14,TRBV5-1,TGCGCCAGCAGCGAACTGACAGGGGCGACTGAAGCTTTCTTT,CASSELTGATEAFF
TRBD1,TRBJ2-1,-,16,TRBV2,TGTGCCAGCAGTGGACAGGGGGTTTTATCCTACAATGAGCAGTTCTTC,CASSGQGVLSYNEQFF
-,TRBJ1-2,-,13,TRBV7-3,TGTGCCAGCAGCACCGGGATTAACTATGGCTACACCTTC,CASSTGINYGYTF
-,TRBJ2-7,-,13,TRBV27,TGTGCCAGCAGTTTCGAGGGCCGTTACGAGCAGTACTTC,CASSFEGRYEQYF
TRBD1,TRBJ2-7,once,18,TRBV2,TGTGCCAGCAGTGGAGACAGGGAGTTGGGCACGGTGTCCTACGAGCAGTACTTC,CASSGDRELGTVSYEQYF
-,TRBJ1-1,-,17,TRBV6-1,TGTGCCAGCAGTGAAGAGTTCTGGAGACAGGTGAACACTGAAGCTTTCTTT,CASSEEFWRQVNTEAFF
TRBD1,TRBJ2-1,-,19,TRBV19,TGTGCCAGTAGTATTAAGGGGGTATTAGGGACAGGTTACTACAATGAGCAGTTCTTC,CASSIKGVLGTGYYNEQFF
-,TRBJ2-1,once,16,TRBV27,TGTGCCAGCAGTTCCCCAGCGCGTGACAGGTCGCGTGAGCAGTTCTTC,CASSSPARDRSREQFF
TRBD1,TRBJ1-2,-,15,TRBV27,TGTGCCAGCAGTAAAACGCAGGGGGTGAGCTATGGCTACACCTTC,CASSKTQGVSYGYTF
-,TRBJ2-1,-,13,TRBV6-2/TRBV6-3,TGTGCCAGCAGTTACCAGGACTACAATGAGCAGTTCTTC,CASSYQDYNEQFF
TRBD1,TRBJ1-3,-,16,TRBV7-9,TGTGCCAGCAGCTTCCTAAGACAGGGGGCTGGAAACACCATATATTTT,CASSFLRQGAGNTIYF
TRBD2,TRBJ2-3,-,14,TRBV7-2,TGTGCCAGCAGCTCGACTAGCGGCACAGATACGCAGTATTTT,CASSSTSGTDTQYF
TRBD1,TRBJ1-4,once,13,TRBV6-4,TGTGCCAGCAGGAGGGGGCCGGGTGAAAAACTGTTTTTT,CASRRGPGEKLFF
TRBD1,TRBJ1-2,-,12,TRBV24-1,TGTGCCGTGGGACAGGGGGACTATGGCTACACCTTC,CAVGQGDYGYTF
TRBD1,TRBJ2-1,-,13,TRBV2,TGTGCCAACGACAGGGGATACTACAATGAGCAGTTCTTC,CANDRGYYNEQFF
-,TRBJ1-1,-,11,TRBV27,TGTGCCAGCACCTGGGGCAGTGAAGCTTTCTTT,CASTWGSEAFF
-,TRBJ1-2,-,15,TRBV6-5,TGTGCCAGCAGTTACTACGGGGGGCGCAACTATGGCTACACCTTC,CASSYYGGRNYGYTF
TRBD1,TRBJ1-2,-,12,TRBV7-9,TGTGCCATCCCGACAGGGGCCTATGGCTACACCTTC,CAIPTGAYGYTF
TRBD1,TRBJ1-1,-,14,TRBV3-1/TRBV3-2,TGTGCCAGCAGCCAGGACAGGGGGTTTGCTGAAGCTTTCTTT,CASSQDRGFAEAFF
TRBD2,TRBJ2-2,-,19,TRBV19,TGTGCCAGTAGTATAGTCGTAATAGCGGGAGGGCCCCACACCGGGGAGCTGTTTTTT,CASSIVVIAGGPHTGELFF
TRBD1,TRBJ1-2,-,15,TRBV14,TGTGCCAGCAGCCAGACCCAGGGGGCCGGCTATGGCTACACCTTC,CASSQTQGAGYGYTF
-,TRBJ1-1,-,13,TRBV30,TGTGCCTGGAGGACAGGAGTGAACACTGAAGCTTTCTTT,CAWRTGVNTEAFF
TRBD1,TRBJ2-7,few,15,TRBV7-9,TGTGCCAGCAGCTCCCCTCGACAGGGGGGCTACGAGCAGTACTTC,CASSSPRQGGYEQYF
TRBD1,TRBJ2-7,-,15,TRBV2,TGTGCCAGCAGTGTATTTCTCCGGACAGGAGACGAGCAGTACTTC,CASSVFLRTGDEQYF
TRBD2,TRBJ2-1,-,15,TRBV3-1/TRBV3-2,TGTGCCAGCAGCCGGGGGACTAGCGGGAGGGAGGAGCAGTTCTTC,CASSRGTSGREEQFF
-,TRBJ1-4,once,14,TRBV9,TGTGCCAGCAGCGTAGCCCAGGGAGGGGAAAAACTGTTTTTT,CASSVAQGGEKLFF
-,TRBJ2-1,-,15,TRBV2,TGTGCCAGCAGCCCACCATCGGGACTTTTTCATGAGCAGTTCTTC,CASSPPSGLFHEQFF
TRBD2,TRBJ2-1,-,16,TRBV5-3,TGTGCCAGAAGCTTGTGCCCGCTAGCGGTATACAATGAGCAGTTCTTC,CARSLCPLAVYNEQFF
TRBD1,TRBJ1-1,-,16,TRBV7-3,TGTGCCAGCAGCTCCACAGGGGGACTCATGAACACTGAAGCTTTCTTT,CASSSTGGLMNTEAFF
TRBD1,TRBJ1-5,-,15,TRBV28,TGTGCCAGCAGTCATACCACAGGGGGCACTCAGCCCCAGCATTTT,CASSHTTGGTQPQHF
-,TRBJ2-3,-,16,TRBV3-1/TRBV3-2,TGTGCCAGCAGCCAACCCTGGCGGGGGCACACAGATACGCAGTATTTT,CASSQPWRGHTDTQYF
-,TRBJ1-1,-,14,TRBV5-1,TGCGCCAGCAGCTCCCTGGACAGGAACACTGAAGCTTTCTTT,CASSSLDRNTEAFF
-,TRBJ1-4,-,14,TRBV19,TGTGCCAGTAAACTTCGTCCGACTAATGAAAAACTGTTTTTT,CASKLRPTNEKLFF
TRBD1,TRBJ2-1,-,16,TRBV5-6,TGTGCCAGCAGCTGGGTGACAGGGGTGTCCTACAATGAGCAGTTCTTC,CASSWVTGVSYNEQFF
-,TRBJ1-1,-,13,TRBV28,TGTGCCAGCGTCGGAGGGTTGCACACTGAAGCTTTCTTT,CASVGGLHTEAFF
TRBD1,TRBJ1-2,-,15,TRBV5-5,TGTGCCAGCAGCTTAGGACAGGGCACGGACTATGGCTACACCTTC,CASSLGQGTDYGYTF
TRBD2,TRBJ2-2,-,16,TRBV12-5,TGTGCTAGTGGTTCGTTAGCGGGATCGAACACCGGGGAGCTGTTTTTT,CASGSLAGSNTGELFF
TRBD2,TRBJ2-7,-,15,TRBV18,TGTGCCAGCTCACCACCTGGGGAGGGGTCCCACGAGCAGTACTTC,CASSPPGEGSHEQYF